This entry lists 23 T cell receptor beta chains sequenced from one sample in a study of CD8 T cells in Susac syndrome. RNA, at about 0.5 to 1 ug, was reverse transcribed with random hexamers. TCRdb fed the immunoSEQ multiplex PCR reads into MiXCR, producing one record per CDR3 protein. Among fewer than 200,000 distinct CDR3 sequences listed, 94% were seen once. Material for sequencing was CD4+ T cells from PBMCs. All receptors derive from a human donor with Susac syndrome.

The chain uses TRBV5-1 and TRBJ2-3; D is unclear. CDR1 is SGHRS, CDR2 YFSETQ, per germline. The CDR3 has 15 residues. Trimming left V 1 base short and J 3 bases short, with 12 bases between. The CDR3 protein is CASSLNWGGTDTQYF. The CDR3 coding sequence is TGCGCCAGCAGCTTGAATTGGGGTGGTACAGATACGCAGTATTTT. Looking up the rest from reference TRBV5-1 and TRBJ2-3 gives the full variable domain: KAGVTQTPRYLIKTRGQQVTLSCSPISGHRSVSWYQQTPGQGLQFLFEYFSETQRNKGNFPGRFSGRQFSNSRSEMNVSTLELGDSALYLCASSLNWGGTDTQYFGPGTRLTVL.

V and J are TRBV6-5 and TRBJ2-6; 7 positions agree with TRBD1. This CDR3 has 15 residues. Germline CDR1 is MNHEY and CDR2 is SVGAGI. The V gene end was trimmed by 6 bases and the J gene end by 2 bases; junction bases not matched to a gene: 4. CDR3 loop: CASRSTGAGANVLTF. DNA of the CDR3: TGTGCCAGCAGGAGCACAGGGGCTGGGGCCAACGTCCTGACTTTC.

The V call is TRBV6-5, the J call TRBJ1-6, with a tentative D call TRBD1 (5 bases). With 10 bases removed from V and 9 bases from J, the gap between germline ends came to 13 bases. This CDR3 is 12 amino acids long. From germline, CDR1 is MNHEY and CDR2 SVGAGI. The CDR3, as DNA: TGTGCCACGTCGGGGGGTTCTTCACCCCTCCACTTT. It encodes CATSGGSSPLHF.

The genes are TRBV10-1 and TRBJ2-1; no clear D. The CDR3 sequence is 13 residues long. V was shortened by 3 bases and J by 2 bases, with 5 bases between the two germline ends. Germline V lookup: CDR1 WNHNN, CDR2 SYGVQD (reference sequence). The CDR3 DNA follows: TGCGCCAGCAGTGACGGTACCTACAATGAGCAGTTCTTC. Translated: CASSDGTYNEQFF.

The chain uses TRBV12-3 or TRBV12-4 and TRBJ2-7; TRBD1 matches 7 bases. V trimming: 3 bases; J trimming: 7 bases; junction bases outside the gene matches: 6. This CDR3 contains 13 residues. For the CDR3, the DNA is TGTGCCAGCAGTTTTAGGGGGCCTGGGGAGCAGTACTTC. Translating gives CASSFRGPGEQYF.

The chain has TRBV5-1 and TRBJ2-1; 7 nucleotides match TRBD1. There are 17 residues in the CDR3. Unmatched junction bases numbered 17, after V lost 4 bases and J lost 7 bases. Germline assignment: CDR1 SGHRS and CDR2 YFSETQ. The CDR3 DNA reads TGCGCCAGCAGCACCGGACAGGCCTACTCCAACGGGAATGAGCAGTTCTTC. It is translated as CASSTGQAYSNGNEQFF.

The rearrangement uses TRBV4-1 and TRBJ2-5; 8 bases line up with TRBD2. The V gene end was trimmed by 0 bases and the J gene end by 5 bases; junction bases not matched to a gene: 5. Germline CDR1 reads MGHRA; CDR2 reads YSYEKL. There are 15 residues in the CDR3. CDR3 protein: CASSQDGSGGETQYF. CDR3 nucleotide sequence: TGCGCCAGCAGCCAAGATGGGTCGGGGGGGGAGACCCAGTACTTC.

This chain uses TRBV9 with TRBJ2-7; 9 bases are shared with TRBD2. The V gene's germline CDR1 is SGDLS and CDR2 YYNGEE. The V gene end was trimmed by 4 bases and the J gene end by 0 bases; junction bases not matched to a gene: 11. The CDR3 covers 17 residues. The CDR3 nucleotides read TGTGCCAGCAGCCAGGGCCTAGCGGGAACCTACTCCTACGAGCAGTACTTC. The encoded protein is CASSQGLAGTYSYEQYF. Variable domain in full (rest from reference TRBV9 and TRBJ2-7): DSGVTQTPKHLITATGQRVTLRCSPRSGDLSVYWYQQSLDQGLQFLIQYYNGEERAKGNILERFSAQQFPDLHSELNLSSLELGDSALYFCASSQGLAGTYSYEQYFGPGTRLTVT.

V gene TRBV20-1 combines with J gene TRBJ2-5; possibly TRBD1 for D (6 bases). The CDR3 is made up of 14 amino acids. Germline CDR1 DFQATT, CDR2 SNEGSKA (reference sequence). The ends were cut back, 4 bases at V and 5 bases at J, with 17 bases in the middle. For the CDR3, the DNA is TGCAGTGCTATCCCAACCGGGACAAGGGAGACCCAGTACTTC. Its translation is CSAIPTGTRETQYF.

This clonotype was found once. V is TRBV4-3 and J is TRBJ1-2; D might be TRBD1 (5 bases). The V end lost 0 bases, the J end lost 9 bases, and 20 bases lay between the germline ends. Germline CDR1 and CDR2: LGHNA and YSLEER. The CDR3 has 16 amino acids. The CDR3 bases are TGCGCCAGCAGCCAAGATATTGGGGGGAGGACTCGAAGCTACACCTTC. Its translation is CASSQDIGGRTRSYTF.

The chain recombines TRBV21-1 with TRBJ2-7; no DNA check was done on the table's D call, TRBD1. TRBV21-1 has pseudogene status. The CDR3 spans 12 residues. As DNA, the CDR3 is TGTGCCAGCAGGAGACAGGGAGGCGAGCAGTACTTC. Translating gives CASRRQGGEQYF.

This clonotype was counted a single time. V usage is TRBV5-1 and J usage is TRBJ2-1; tentative D call: TRBD2 (6 bases). V was pared by 4 bases and J by 2 bases, with 16 bases between. Germline V CDR1 and CDR2: SGHRS, YFSETQ. The CDR3 consists of 16 residues. The CDR3 region has the DNA TGCGCCAGCAGCCCAGCCGGGACTCCGACCTACAATGAGCAGTTCTTC. Protein: CASSPAGTPTYNEQFF.

This chain joins TRBV15 and TRBJ2-3; D unresolved. Germline CDR1 LNHNV, CDR2 YYDKDF (reference sequence). V was shortened by 4 bases and J by 8 bases, with 28 bases between the two germline ends. The CDR3 is 18 residues long. CDR3 amino acids: CATSTNPQGGPIKSTQYF. The CDR3 bases are TGTGCCACCAGCACCAACCCACAAGGCGGTCCAATAAAGAGTACGCAGTATTTT.

This chain links TRBV5-4 with TRBJ1-1; D is ambiguous. The germline gives CDR1 SGHNT, CDR2 YYREEE (reference sequence). CDR3 length: 12 amino acids. With 0 bases removed from V and 7 bases from J, the gap between germline ends came to 7 bases. CDR3 amino acids: CASSLETFEAFF. Here the CDR3 DNA reads TGTGCCAGCAGCTTGGAAACCTTTGAAGCTTTCTTT.

V usage is TRBV12-3 or TRBV12-4 and J usage is TRBJ2-1, with 9 bases lining up with TRBD2. With 3 bases clipped from V and 8 bases from J, the junction kept 5 bases outside the gene matches. The CDR3 runs to 14 residues. The CDR3, as DNA: TGTGCCAGCAGTTTTGGCGGGGGGGTCGATGAGCAGTTCTTC. Translation: CASSFGGGVDEQFF.

V gene TRBV20-1 combines with J gene TRBJ2-5; 8 bases map to TRBD2. The J segment lost 5 bases and the V segment lost 3 bases, leaving 2 bases of the junction unmatched. The CDR3 length is 12 residues. CDR1 is DFQATT, CDR2 SNEGSKA, per germline (reference sequence). The CDR3: CSASGGGETQYF. DNA for the CDR3: TGCAGTGCTAGTGGCGGGGGGGAGACCCAGTACTTC.

This chain links TRBV7-3 with TRBJ2-1; D remains unclear. V gave up 0 bases and J gave up 9 bases, with 3 bases separating them. The CDR3 totals 11 residues. Germline V gene lookup returns CDR1 SGHTA and CDR2 FQGTGA. The CDR3 spells CASSLTAEQFF. The CDR3 DNA is TGTGCCAGCAGCTTAACAGCTGAGCAGTTCTTC.

This chain connects TRBV7-2 to TRBJ2-2; D is unclear. This CDR3 comprises 14 residues. The germline gives CDR1 SGHTA, CDR2 FQGNSA. V lost 1 base and J 0 bases, leaving 3 bases between the germline ends. In DNA form, the CDR3 reads TGTGCCAGCAGCTTAGACCCGAACACCGGGGAGCTGTTTTTT. It specifies CASSLDPNTGELFF.

The chain recombines TRBV20-1 with TRBJ2-2, with D tentatively TRBD2 (6 bases). Germline V lookup: CDR1 DFQATT, CDR2 SNEGSKA (reference sequence). The ends were cut back, 6 bases at V and 1 base at J, with 9 bases in the middle. The CDR3 spans 13 residues. The CDR3 bases are TGCAGTGCGGGACTCCTGAACACCGGGGAGCTGTTTTTT. It specifies CSAGLLNTGELFF.

The chain couples TRBV4-2 to TRBJ2-3, with TRBD2 matching over 7 bases. Trimming cost V 0 bases and J 4 bases; bases outside gene matches: 7. The CDR3 has 16 amino acids. The germline V gene encodes CDR1 LGHNA and CDR2 YNFKEQ. CDR3 region: CASSQEGTTRADTQYF. The DNA for the CDR3 is TGTGCCAGCAGCCAAGAGGGGACTACCCGGGCAGATACGCAGTATTTT.

The chain employs TRBV20-1 and TRBJ2-5; weak D call: TRBD1 (5 bases). V gave up 6 bases and J gave up 2 bases, with 13 bases separating them. There are 13 residues in the CDR3. Germline CDR1 is DFQATT and CDR2 is SNEGSKA (reference sequence). CDR3 bases: TGCAGTGCACACCAGACAGAGCAAGAGACCCAGTACTTC. This sequence encodes CSAHQTEQETQYF.

The chain is built from TRBV7-9 and TRBJ2-5, with D perhaps matching TRBD2 (6 bases). This CDR3 has 17 amino acids. The germline gives CDR1 SEHNR, CDR2 FQNEAQ (reference sequence). Trimming took off 5 bases at V and 5 bases at J, with 24 bases between the two ends. The DNA for the CDR3 is TGTGCCAGCAGCCTAAGTCGTGAGGCGGGGCGGTGGGAGACCCAGTACTTC. Residues: CASSLSREAGRWETQYF.

This chain joins TRBV2 and TRBJ2-5; the D is unclear. The CDR3 length is 13 residues. V shed 8 bases and J shed 4 bases, with 14 bases lying between them. The germline CDR1 and CDR2 sequences are SNHLY and FYNNEI. The CDR3 spells CASQTGEGETQYF. CDR3 coding DNA: TGTGCCAGCCAGACTGGCGAAGGAGAGACCCAGTACTTC. The full variable domain, its missing parts supplied by reference TRBV2 and TRBJ2-5, is EPEVTQTPSHQVTQMGQEVILRCVPISNHLYFYWYRQILGQKVEFLVSFYNNEISEKSEIFDDQFSVERPDGSNFTLKIRSTKLEDSAMYFCASQTGEGETQYFGPGTRLLVL.